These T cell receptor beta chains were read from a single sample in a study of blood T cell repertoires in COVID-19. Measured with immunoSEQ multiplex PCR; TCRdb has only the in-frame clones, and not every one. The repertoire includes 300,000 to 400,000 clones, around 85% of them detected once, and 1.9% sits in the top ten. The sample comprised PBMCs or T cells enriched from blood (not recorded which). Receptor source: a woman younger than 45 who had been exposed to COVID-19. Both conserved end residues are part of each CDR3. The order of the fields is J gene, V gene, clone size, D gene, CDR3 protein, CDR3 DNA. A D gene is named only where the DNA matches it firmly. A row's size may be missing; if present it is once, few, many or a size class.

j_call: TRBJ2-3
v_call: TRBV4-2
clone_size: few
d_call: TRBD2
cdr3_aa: CASSQGLATDTQYF
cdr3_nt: TGTGCCAGCAGCCAAGGACTAGCTACAGATACGCAGTATTTT

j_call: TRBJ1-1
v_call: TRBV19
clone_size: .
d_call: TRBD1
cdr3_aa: CASSEMDRGTEAFF
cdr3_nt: TGTGCCAGTAGCGAGATGGACAGGGGAACTGAAGCTTTCTTT

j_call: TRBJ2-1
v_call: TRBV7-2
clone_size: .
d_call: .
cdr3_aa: CASSPYVQDEQFF
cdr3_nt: TGTGCCAGCAGCCCCTATGTACAGGATGAGCAGTTCTTC

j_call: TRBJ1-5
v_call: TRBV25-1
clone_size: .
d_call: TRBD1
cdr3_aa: CASSEGDRIKGQPQHF
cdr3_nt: TGTGCCAGCAGTGAGGGGGACAGGATAAAAGGGCAGCCCCAGCATTTT

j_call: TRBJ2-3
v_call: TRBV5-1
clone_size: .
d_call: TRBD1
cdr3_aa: CASSLKDRGHTQYF
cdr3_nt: TGCGCCAGCAGCCTGAAGGACAGGGGGCATACGCAGTATTTT

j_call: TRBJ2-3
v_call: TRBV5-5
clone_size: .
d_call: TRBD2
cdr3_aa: CASSSGLAGGPGTDTQYF
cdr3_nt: TGTGCCAGCAGCTCGGGACTAGCGGGGGGGCCCGGCACAGATACGCAGTATTTT

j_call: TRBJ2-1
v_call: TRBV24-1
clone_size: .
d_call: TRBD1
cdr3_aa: CATSPLTGGLDEQFF
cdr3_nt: TGTGCCACCAGTCCACTTACAGGGGGTTTGGATGAGCAGTTCTTC

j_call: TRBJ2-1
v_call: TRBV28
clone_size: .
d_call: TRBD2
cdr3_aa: CASISGSLNEQFF
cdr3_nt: TGTGCCAGCATTAGCGGGAGCTTGAATGAGCAGTTCTTC

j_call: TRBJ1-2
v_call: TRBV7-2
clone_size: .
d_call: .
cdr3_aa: CASSPGVQPRYGYTF
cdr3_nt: TGTGCCAGCAGCCCAGGGGTGCAGCCCCGCTATGGCTACACCTTC

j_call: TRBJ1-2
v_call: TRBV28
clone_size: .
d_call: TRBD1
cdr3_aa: CASMAGQIYGYTF
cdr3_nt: TGTGCCAGCATGGCGGGACAGATCTATGGCTACACCTTC

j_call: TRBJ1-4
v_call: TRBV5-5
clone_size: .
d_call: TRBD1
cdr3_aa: CASSSRGSNEKLFF
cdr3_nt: TGTGCCAGCAGCTCCAGGGGGTCTAATGAAAAACTGTTTTTT

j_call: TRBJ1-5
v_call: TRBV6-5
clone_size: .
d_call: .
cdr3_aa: CASRSQENSNQPQHF
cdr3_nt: TGTGCCAGCAGATCACAGGAGAATAGCAATCAGCCCCAGCATTTT

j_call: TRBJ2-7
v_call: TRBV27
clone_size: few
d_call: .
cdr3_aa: CASSGGEGFFEQYF
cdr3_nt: TGTGCCAGCAGTGGCGGAGAAGGTTTTTTCGAGCAGTACTTC

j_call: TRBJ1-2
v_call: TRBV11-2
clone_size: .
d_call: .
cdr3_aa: CASSPGGTNGYTF
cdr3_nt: TGTGCCAGCAGCCCCGGAGGGACGAATGGCTACACCTTC

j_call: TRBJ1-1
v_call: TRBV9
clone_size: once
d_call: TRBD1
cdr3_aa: CASSVTGTGGTEAFF
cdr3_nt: TGTGCCAGCAGCGTTACCGGGACAGGGGGCACTGAAGCTTTCTTT

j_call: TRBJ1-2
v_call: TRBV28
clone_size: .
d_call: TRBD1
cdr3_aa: CASSGQGASYGYTF
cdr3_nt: TGTGCCAGCAGTGGACAGGGGGCGAGCTATGGCTACACCTTC

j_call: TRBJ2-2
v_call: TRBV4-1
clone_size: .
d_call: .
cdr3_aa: CASSLGGGNTGELFF
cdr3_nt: TGCGCCAGCAGCCTTGGAGGAGGGAACACCGGGGAGCTGTTTTTT

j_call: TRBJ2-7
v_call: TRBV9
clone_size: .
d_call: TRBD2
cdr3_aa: CASSVAGGLIYEQYF
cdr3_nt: TGTGCCAGCAGCGTAGCGGGAGGGTTAATTTACGAGCAGTACTTC

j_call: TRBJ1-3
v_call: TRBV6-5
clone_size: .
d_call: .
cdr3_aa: CASSPDGSSGNTIYF
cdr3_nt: TGTGCCAGCAGCCCGGACGGGAGCTCTGGAAACACCATATATTTT

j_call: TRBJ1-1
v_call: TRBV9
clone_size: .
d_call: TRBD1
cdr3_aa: CASSYGTDLTEAFF
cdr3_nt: TGTGCCAGCAGCTACGGGACAGACCTCACTGAAGCTTTCTTT

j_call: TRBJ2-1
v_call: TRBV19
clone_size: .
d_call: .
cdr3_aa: CASSIWPNEQFF
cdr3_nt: TGTGCCAGTAGTATCTGGCCCAATGAGCAGTTCTTC

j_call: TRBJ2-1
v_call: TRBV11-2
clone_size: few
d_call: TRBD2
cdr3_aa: CASSLYAGGDNEQFF
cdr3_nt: TGTGCCAGCAGCTTATATGCGGGGGGGGACAATGAGCAGTTCTTC

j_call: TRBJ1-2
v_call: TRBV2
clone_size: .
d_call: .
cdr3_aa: CASNRQENGYGYTF
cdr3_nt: TGTGCCAGCAACAGACAGGAAAACGGCTATGGCTACACCTTC

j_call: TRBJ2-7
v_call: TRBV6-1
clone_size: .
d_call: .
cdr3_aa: CASSDRGGTHYEQYF
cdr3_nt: TGTGCCAGCAGTGATCGTGGAGGTACTCACTACGAGCAGTACTTC

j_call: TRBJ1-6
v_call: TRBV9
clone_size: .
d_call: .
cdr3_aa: CASSVAEAAPLHF
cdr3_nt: TGTGCCAGCAGCGTAGCTGAAGCCGCCCCCCTCCACTTT

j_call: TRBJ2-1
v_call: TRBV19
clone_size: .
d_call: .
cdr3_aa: CASSAQISGSYNEQFF
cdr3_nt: TGTGCCAGTAGTGCACAAATTAGCGGCTCCTACAATGAGCAGTTCTTC

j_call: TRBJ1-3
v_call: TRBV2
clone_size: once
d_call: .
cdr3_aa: CASSLRDISGNTIYF
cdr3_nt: TGTGCCAGCAGTCTAAGGGACATCTCTGGAAACACCATATATTTT

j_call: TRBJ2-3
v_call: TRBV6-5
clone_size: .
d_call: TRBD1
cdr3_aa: CASSPGDRGRDTQYF
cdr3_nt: TGTGCCAGCAGCCCCGGGGACAGGGGGCGAGATACGCAGTATTTT

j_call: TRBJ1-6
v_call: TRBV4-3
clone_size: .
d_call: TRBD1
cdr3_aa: CASSQRTGTGRNSPLHF
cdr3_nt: TGCGCCAGCAGCCAAAGGACCGGGACAGGGCGAAATTCACCCCTCCACTTT

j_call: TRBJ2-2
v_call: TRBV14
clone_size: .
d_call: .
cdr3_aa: CASSQVRRALGTGELFF
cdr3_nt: TGTGCCAGCAGCCAAGTTCGGCGGGCACTTGGGACCGGGGAGCTGTTTTTT

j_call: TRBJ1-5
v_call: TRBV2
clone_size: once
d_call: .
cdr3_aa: CASSEASSSNQPQHF
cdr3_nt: TGTGCCAGCAGTGAAGCTTCCAGTAGCAATCAGCCCCAGCATTTT

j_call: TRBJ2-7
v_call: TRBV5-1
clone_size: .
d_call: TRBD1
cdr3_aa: CASSVTNKQGREQYF
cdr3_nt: TGCGCCAGCAGCGTAACAAACAAACAGGGGAGAGAGCAGTACTTC

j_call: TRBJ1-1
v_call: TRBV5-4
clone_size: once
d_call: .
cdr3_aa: CASSPPLAGDTEAFF
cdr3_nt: TGTGCCAGCAGCCCCCCGCTGGCAGGGGACACTGAAGCTTTCTTT

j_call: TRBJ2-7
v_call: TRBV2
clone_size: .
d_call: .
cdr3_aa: CASKLQGFDYEQYF
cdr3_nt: TGTGCCAGCAAACTTCAGGGTTTCGACTACGAGCAGTACTTC

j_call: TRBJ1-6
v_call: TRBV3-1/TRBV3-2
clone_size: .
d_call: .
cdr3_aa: CASSQESSPLHF
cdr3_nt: TGTGCCAGCAGCCAAGAAAGCTCACCCCTCCACTTT

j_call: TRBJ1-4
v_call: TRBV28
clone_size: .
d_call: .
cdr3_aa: CASSLLPRDTNEKLFF
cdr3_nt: TGTGCCAGCAGTTTACTCCCCCGGGACACAAATGAAAAACTGTTTTTT

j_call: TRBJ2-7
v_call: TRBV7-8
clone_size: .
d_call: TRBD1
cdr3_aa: CASSYRDRLAEQYF
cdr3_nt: TGTGCCAGCAGCTACAGGGACAGGCTCGCCGAGCAGTACTTC

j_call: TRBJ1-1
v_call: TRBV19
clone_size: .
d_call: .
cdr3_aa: CASSIVSTVNTEAFF
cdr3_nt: TGTGCCAGTAGTATAGTCAGCACAGTGAACACTGAAGCTTTCTTT

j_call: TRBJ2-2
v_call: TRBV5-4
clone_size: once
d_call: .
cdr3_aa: CASSREVVVNTGELFF
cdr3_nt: TGTGCCAGCAGCCGAGAGGTTGTGGTGAACACCGGGGAGCTGTTTTTT

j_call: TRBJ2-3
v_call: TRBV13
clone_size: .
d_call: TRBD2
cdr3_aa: CASGAFFQRGGSADTQYF
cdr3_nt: TGTGCCAGCGGCGCGTTTTTCCAGCGGGGGGGTTCGGCAGATACGCAGTATTTT

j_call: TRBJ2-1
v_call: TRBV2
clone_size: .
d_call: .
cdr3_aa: CASRADNYNEQFF
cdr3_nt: TGTGCCAGCAGGGCGGATAACTACAATGAGCAGTTCTTC

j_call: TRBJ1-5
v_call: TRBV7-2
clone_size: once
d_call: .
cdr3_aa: CASSLGGGAGSNQPQHF
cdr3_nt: TGTGCCAGCAGCTTAGGAGGGGGGGCAGGGAGCAATCAGCCCCAGCATTTT

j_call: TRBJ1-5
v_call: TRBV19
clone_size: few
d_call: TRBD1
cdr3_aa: CASSISYRGQGQPQHF
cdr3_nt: TGTGCCAGTAGTATATCATACAGGGGACAGGGGCAGCCCCAGCATTTT

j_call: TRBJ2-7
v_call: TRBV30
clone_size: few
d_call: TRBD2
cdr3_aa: CAWRGTGTSGYEQYF
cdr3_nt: TGTGCCTGGAGGGGCACCGGGACTAGTGGGTACGAGCAGTACTTC

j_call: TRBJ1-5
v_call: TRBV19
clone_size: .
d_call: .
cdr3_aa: CASVFNSNQPQHF
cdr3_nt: TGTGCCAGTGTGTTTAATAGCAATCAGCCCCAGCATTTT

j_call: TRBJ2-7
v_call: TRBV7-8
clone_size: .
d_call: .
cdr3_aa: CASSSSTGYEQYF
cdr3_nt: TGTGCCAGCAGCTCCTCCACGGGCTACGAGCAGTACTTC

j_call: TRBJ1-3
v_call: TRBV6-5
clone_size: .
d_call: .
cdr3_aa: CASSMSGNTIYF
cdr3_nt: TGTGCCAGTTCCATGTCTGGAAACACCATATATTTT

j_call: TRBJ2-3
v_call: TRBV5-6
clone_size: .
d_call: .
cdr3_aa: CASSRTKPTQYF
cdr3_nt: TGTGCCAGCAGCCGAACCAAGCCAACGCAGTATTTT

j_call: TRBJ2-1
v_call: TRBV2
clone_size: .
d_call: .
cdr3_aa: CASIWYLSQSSYNEQFF
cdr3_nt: TGTGCCAGCATTTGGTATCTGTCACAGAGCTCCTACAATGAGCAGTTCTTC

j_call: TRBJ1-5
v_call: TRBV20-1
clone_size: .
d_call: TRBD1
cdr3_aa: CSASVTGAYSNQPQHF
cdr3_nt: TGCAGTGCTAGTGTGACAGGGGCTTATAGCAATCAGCCCCAGCATTTT

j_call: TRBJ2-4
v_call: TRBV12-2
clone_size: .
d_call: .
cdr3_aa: CASPPSGRAKNIQYF
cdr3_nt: TGTGCAAGTCCCCCTAGCGGGAGGGCCAAAAACATTCAGTACTTC

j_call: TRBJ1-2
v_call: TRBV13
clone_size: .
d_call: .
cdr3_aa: CASNDLGTPGGLTYGYTF
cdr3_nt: TGTGCCAGCAACGACCTCGGGACACCGGGTGGTTTGACCTATGGCTACACCTTC

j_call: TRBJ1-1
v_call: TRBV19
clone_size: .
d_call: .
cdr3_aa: CASSIDRGGALNTEAFF
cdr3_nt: TGTGCCAGTAGTATAGATCGAGGAGGGGCGCTGAACACTGAAGCTTTCTTT

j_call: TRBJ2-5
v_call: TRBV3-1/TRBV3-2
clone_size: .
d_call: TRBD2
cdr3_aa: CASSQDPGGKETQYF
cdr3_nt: TGTGCCAGCAGCCAAGACCCCGGGGGGAAAGAGACCCAGTACTTC